The 3 T cell receptor beta chains listed next were all sequenced from one sample in a study of early T cells in non-severe SARS-CoV-2 infection. Each CDR3 protein gets one entry after TCRdb re-called the 5' RACE reads with MiXCR. The sample yields about 22,000 distinct CDR3 sequences, 5% seen once. The sample was whole blood. The receptors derive from an adult who was a healthcare worker with PCR-confirmed SARS-CoV-2 infection or an uninfected control (not recorded which).

The chain combines TRBV4-1 with TRBJ2-2; D is uncertain. CDR3 size: 15 residues. Germline V CDR1 and CDR2: MGHRA, YSYEKL. The V and J ends lost 0 bases and 4 bases respectively, with 9 bases between them. The CDR3 DNA follows: TGCGCCAGCAGCCAAGATCAAGGGTTCACCGGGGAGCTGTTTTTT. Amino acids: CASSQDQGFTGELFF.

The sample holds many counts of this clonotype. The V gene is TRBV5-1, the J gene TRBJ2-3; D possibly corresponds to TRBD1 (6 bases). The germline V gene encodes CDR1 SGHRS and CDR2 YFSETQ. The CDR3 totals 16 residues. With 4 bases removed from V and 3 bases from J, the gap between germline ends came to 18 bases. CDR3: CASSAEPGQVTDTQYF. For the CDR3, the DNA is TGCGCCAGCAGCGCAGAACCGGGACAAGTGACAGATACGCAGTATTTT.

This clonotype was seen many times. This chain links TRBV4-2 with TRBJ1-4; D may be TRBD1 (6 bases). This CDR3 has 18 amino acids. Deletions cut 0 bases from V and 7 bases from J, with 21 bases between. CDR1 is LGHNA, CDR2 YNFKEQ, per germline. CDR3 nucleotide sequence: TGTGCCAGCAGCCAAGATCCGAACCGGGGGGGCGCCGGTGAAAAACTGTTTTTT. Translation: CASSQDPNRGGAGEKLFF.